Following are 6 T cell receptor beta chains from one sample sequenced in a study of healthy donors' naive CD4 and CD8 T cells. Starting from about 470 ng of total RNA, TCR libraries were made with linear amplification. TCRdb redid the calling of the reads with MiXCR, one entry per CDR3 protein. This table has approximately 180,000 distinct CDR3 sequences, around 70% appearing once. The source material was naive CD4+ and CD8+ T cells sorted from blood, pooled from several donors. The receptors shown here come from a pool of human donors in good health; the sample pools cells from several healthy donors.

The rearrangement links TRBV20-1 to TRBJ1-2; D perhaps matches TRBD1 (5 bases). Deletions cut 2 bases from V and 4 bases from J, with 14 bases between. Germline loops: CDR1 DFQATT, CDR2 SNEGSKA (reference sequence). The CDR3 extends over 14 amino acids. The CDR3 DNA is TGCAGTGCTAGACCCAACCCAAGGGGCTATGGCTACACCTTC. This sequence encodes CSARPNPRGYGYTF.

There are a few counts of this clonotype. This rearrangement joins TRBV27 to TRBJ1-5, with TRBD1 as a possible D gene (6 bases). This CDR3 has 12 amino acids. Trimming left V 4 bases short and J 13 bases short, with 14 bases between. Per germline, CDR1 MNHEY and CDR2 SMNVEV (reference sequence). The DNA for the CDR3 is TGTGCCAGCAGTTCGACAGGTTTAGGGCAGCATTTT. Translated, it gives CASSSTGLGQHF.

The V call is TRBV6-5, the J call TRBJ2-7, with D perhaps given as TRBD1 or TRBD2 (5 bases each). V lost 3 bases and J lost 0, with 9 bases in between. CDR3 length: 14 amino acids. Germline lookup yields CDR1 MNHEY and CDR2 SVGAGI. CDR3 amino acids: CASSYGDGSYEQYF. The CDR3 region has the DNA TGTGCCAGCAGTTATGGGGACGGCTCCTACGAGCAGTACTTC.

With respect to this clonotype: Germline and junction disagree at one end, which may indicate a read error. The V and J genes are TRBV11-2 and TRBJ1-3; a weak D match, TRBD1 (6 bases). CDR1 and CDR2 (germline): SGHAT, FQNNGV. This CDR3 has 15 residues. The CDR3 nucleotides read TGTGCCAGCAGATTAGGGACACACTCTGGAAGCACCATATATTTT. Translating it yields CASRLGTHSGSTIYF.

The V and J genes are TRBV6-5 and TRBJ2-7; D may correspond to TRBD1 or TRBD2 (6 bases each). The CDR3 loop spans 12 amino acids. With 7 bases removed from V and 12 bases from J, the gap between germline ends came to 19 bases. CDR1 and CDR2 from the germline V gene are MNHEY and SVGAGI. The CDR3 loop reads CASTGGSSAWYF. The DNA of the CDR3 is TGTGCCAGCACCGGGGGCTCGTCGGCTTGGTACTTC.

The chain employs TRBV5-6 and TRBJ2-1, with D tentatively TRBD2 (6 bases). Germline CDR1 is SGHDT and CDR2 is YYEEEE. V lost 2 bases to trimming and J lost 4 bases, with 19 bases between them. The CDR3 is 17 amino acids. The CDR3 is CASSFRRTGAEYNEQFF. DNA for the CDR3: TGTGCCAGCAGCTTTCGTCGTACGGGAGCCGAATACAATGAGCAGTTCTTC.